The 20 T cell receptor beta chains given below trace back to one sample, sequenced in a study of blood T cell repertoires in COVID-19. Method: immunoSEQ multiplex PCR; TCRdb's copy keeps in-frame clones and lacks some. This table has about 220,000 clones, 84% appearing once. The sample taken for sequencing was peripheral blood. The receptors here all came from a young man with active or convalescent COVID-19.

The chain uses TRBV28 and TRBJ1-6; D not certain. CDR3 length: 15 amino acids. The germline V gene encodes CDR1 MDHEN and CDR2 SYDVKM. V was pared by 7 bases and J by 7 bases, with 17 bases between. In DNA form, the CDR3 reads TGTGCCAGCATTCTATCCGGGCGGGGAAATTCACCCCTCCACTTT. It codes for CASILSGRGNSPLHF.

This clone turned up a few times. The V and J genes are TRBV18 and TRBJ2-3; D possibly corresponds to TRBD1 (6 bases). Germline assignment: CDR1 KGHSH and CDR2 LQKENI. Trimming shortened V by 2 bases and J by 5 bases, and 14 bases separated the two germline ends. The CDR3 covers 15 residues. In DNA form, the CDR3 reads TGTGCCAGCTCACCATCGCAGGGGCGCGGAGATACGCAGTATTTT. It encodes CASSPSQGRGDTQYF.

V is TRBV6-4 and J is TRBJ1-4, with D perhaps matching TRBD1 (6 bases). CDR1 is MRHNA, CDR2 SNTAGT, per germline. The CDR3 has 13 amino acids. Trimming pared 3 bases from V and 10 bases from J, leaving 12 bases between. The chain's CDR3 is CASSETRGGKLFF. For the CDR3, the DNA is TGTGCCAGCAGTGAGACGAGGGGGGGAAAACTGTTTTTT.

The chain employs TRBV25-1 and TRBJ1-4; D is perhaps TRBD1 (6 bases). CDR1 and CDR2 from the germline V gene are MGHDK and SYGVNS. The CDR3 consists of 15 residues. The germline V and J ends were trimmed by 3 bases and 8 bases, with 16 bases remaining between them. As DNA, the CDR3 is TGTGCCAGCAGTGATGTGGCAGGGGCCGGCGAAAAACTGTTTTTT. Amino acids: CASSDVAGAGEKLFF.

The rearrangement joins TRBV3-1 (or the pseudogene TRBV3-2) to TRBJ1-1; TRBD1 matches 10 bases. This CDR3 has 15 amino acids. Germline loops: CDR1 LGHDT, CDR2 YNNKEL (reference sequence). The junction had 8 bases not matched to a gene; V was cut back by 6 bases and J by 4 bases. As DNA, the CDR3 is TGTGCCAGCAGGGACAGGGGGAAGTCGGGCACTGAAGCTTTCTTT. Protein sequence: CASRDRGKSGTEAFF.

The J gene is TRBJ1-5, the V gene TRBV6-2 or TRBV6-3; a weak D match, TRBD1 (6 bases). The CDR3 extends over 16 amino acids. Trimming took off 5 bases at V and 2 bases at J, with 16 bases between the two ends. Germline CDR1 reads MNHEY; CDR2 reads SVGEGT. CDR3 in DNA: TGTGCCAGCAGTAGAGGGGTGGCAGGGGGCAATCAGCCCCAGCATTTT. The encoded protein is CASSRGVAGGNQPQHF.

The table lists this clone with a count of one. This chain links TRBV6-5 with TRBJ2-3; 8 nucleotides match TRBD1. The CDR3 consists of 14 residues. Germline V CDR1 and CDR2: MNHEY, SVGAGI. J was trimmed by 5 bases and V by 5 bases; bases with no gene match: 6. The CDR3: CASSHRTGRDTQYF. The CDR3 DNA is TGTGCCAGCAGTCACCGGACAGGGAGAGATACGCAGTATTTT.

CDR3 bases: TGTGCCAGCAGCTTAGATGTCCGCACCGGGGAGCTGTTTTTT. It is translated as CASSLDVRTGELFF. The rearrangement joins TRBV7-9 to TRBJ2-2; D remains ambiguous. This CDR3 is built from 14 residues. Germline V gene data show CDR1 as SEHNR and CDR2 as FQNEAQ (reference sequence). Deletions cut 1 base from V and 4 bases from J, with 7 bases between.

The V call is TRBV10-1, the J call TRBJ1-2, with a tentative D call TRBD1 (6 bases). CDR1 is WNHNN, CDR2 SYGVQD, per germline (reference sequence). CDR3 length: 13 amino acids. Trimming cost V 7 bases and J 6 bases, with 15 bases left between them. For the CDR3, the DNA is TGCGCCAGCAACCCCAGGGGAGGGGATGGCTACACCTTC. This gives the protein CASNPRGGDGYTF.

The chain couples TRBV6-2 or TRBV6-3 to TRBJ2-7; TRBD1 aligns across 7 bases. The CDR3 is made up of 14 amino acids. Looked up from germline, CDR1 is MNHEY and CDR2 is SVGEGT. V lost 6 bases to trimming and J lost 0 bases; unmatched junction nucleotides: 5. Here the CDR3 reads CASSWDSYSYEQYF. In DNA, the CDR3 is TGTGCCAGCAGCTGGGACAGCTACTCCTACGAGCAGTACTTC.

The chain has TRBV29-1 and TRBJ2-1; D perhaps matches TRBD2 (6 bases). The CDR3 is made up of 13 amino acids. In germline, CDR1 is SQVTM, CDR2 ANQGSEA. The germline V and J ends were trimmed by 2 bases and 7 bases, with 12 bases remaining between them. The CDR3 is CSVERSGVNEQFF. For the CDR3, the DNA is TGCAGCGTTGAAAGATCGGGGGTGAATGAGCAGTTCTTC.

The gene calls are TRBV5-1 and TRBJ2-3; possibly TRBD1 for D (6 bases). The CDR3 spans 15 residues. Trimming shortened V by 4 bases and J by 1 base, and 13 bases separated the two germline ends. The V gene's germline CDR1 is SGHRS and CDR2 YFSETQ. CDR3 DNA sequence: TGCGCCAGCAGCCACTCAGGGGTTGGCACAGATACGCAGTATTTT. It codes for CASSHSGVGTDTQYF.

The V and J genes are TRBV28 and TRBJ1-2; no firm D call. The CDR3 consists of 12 residues. V gave up 3 bases and J gave up 4 bases, with 6 bases separating them. Germline V CDR1 and CDR2: MDHEN, SYDVKM. The CDR3 loop reads CASSLPVYGYTF. The CDR3 coding sequence is TGTGCCAGCAGTTTGCCAGTCTATGGCTACACCTTC.

This chain joins TRBV5-5 and TRBJ1-6; 8 bases map to TRBD1. With 0 bases clipped from V and 10 bases from J, the junction kept 9 bases outside the gene matches. This CDR3 is 16 amino acids long. Germline loops: CDR1 SGHKS, CDR2 YYEKEE (reference sequence). CDR3 nucleotides: TGTGCCAGCAGCTTGGGGGACAGGACCCCATCCTCACCCCTCCACTTT. The encoded protein is CASSLGDRTPSSPLHF.

The genes are TRBV28 and TRBJ2-1; weak D call: TRBD2 (5 bases). CDR1 and CDR2 (germline): MDHEN, SYDVKM. The CDR3 length is 15 residues. Trimming cost V 6 bases and J 8 bases, with 20 bases left between them. For the CDR3, the DNA is TGTGCCAGCAGAGACACCGCTACCCAGCGGTATGAGCAGTTCTTC. It is translated as CASRDTATQRYEQFF.

The gene calls are TRBV19 and TRBJ1-6, with D possibly matching TRBD1 (6 bases). V lost 5 bases and J lost 4, with 15 bases in between. Germline V lookup: CDR1 LNHDA, CDR2 SQIVND (reference sequence). The CDR3 consists of 16 residues. The CDR3 spells CASSDSGTPYNSPLHF. CDR3 nucleotides: TGTGCCAGTAGTGACTCCGGGACACCTTATAATTCACCCCTCCACTTT. Supplemented by reference TRBV19 and TRBJ1-6, the full variable domain reads DGGITQSPKYLFRKEGQNVTLSCEQNLNHDAMYWYRQDPGQGLRLIYYSQIVNDFQKGDIAEGYSVSREKKESFPLTVTSAQKNPTAFYLCASSDSGTPYNSPLHFGNGTRLTVT.

In this sample, this clone turned up once. The V gene is TRBV27, the J gene TRBJ2-7; a weak D match, TRBD1 (6 bases). The CDR3 contains 12 residues. V was shortened by 6 bases and J by 5 bases, with 11 bases between the two germline ends. Germline values: CDR1 MNHEY, CDR2 SMNVEV (reference sequence). The CDR3, as DNA: TGTGCCAGCAGCCCACAGGGACACGAGCAGTACTTC. This gives the protein CASSPQGHEQYF.

This clone has only a few counts. The chain carries TRBV10-2 and TRBJ1-2, with 8 bases aligning to TRBD1. Germline V gene lookup returns CDR1 WSHSY and CDR2 SAAADI. The CDR3 loop spans 14 amino acids. V trimming: 6 bases; J trimming: 3 bases; junction bases outside the gene matches: 6. This chain's CDR3 is CASRGQGNDYGYTF. CDR3 sequence (DNA): TGCGCCAGCAGAGGACAGGGTAATGACTATGGCTACACCTTC.

This clone was observed a handful of times. The chain recombines TRBV15 with TRBJ1-2; 8 bases match TRBD1. The germline CDR1 and CDR2 sequences are LNHNV and YYDKDF (reference sequence). The CDR3 covers 15 residues. V lost 3 bases to trimming and J lost 1 base; unmatched junction nucleotides: 4. Here the CDR3 DNA reads TGTGCCACCAGCAGGACAGGGGACCATAACTATGGCTACACCTTC. Its translation is CATSRTGDHNYGYTF.

This chain's CDR3 is CASSARTRDSNEQFF. CDR3 in DNA: TGTGCCAGCAGCGCCCGGACTAGAGATAGCAATGAGCAGTTCTTC. The chain carries TRBV7-2 and TRBJ2-1; 7 bases align to TRBD2. V dropped 5 bases and J dropped 6; count of bases not matched to a gene: 10. This CDR3 contains 15 residues. Germline V gene data show CDR1 as SGHTA and CDR2 as FQGNSA.